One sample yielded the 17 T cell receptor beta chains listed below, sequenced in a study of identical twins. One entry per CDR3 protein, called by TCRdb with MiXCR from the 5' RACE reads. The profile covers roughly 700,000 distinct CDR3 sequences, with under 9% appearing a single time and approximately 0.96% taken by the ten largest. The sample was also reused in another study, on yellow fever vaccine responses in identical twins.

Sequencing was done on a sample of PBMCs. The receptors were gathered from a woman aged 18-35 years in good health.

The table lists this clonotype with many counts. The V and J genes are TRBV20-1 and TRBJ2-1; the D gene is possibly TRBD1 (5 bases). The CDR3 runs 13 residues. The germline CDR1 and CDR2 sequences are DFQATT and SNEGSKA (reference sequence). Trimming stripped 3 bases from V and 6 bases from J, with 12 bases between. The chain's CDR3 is CSASKGASNEQFF. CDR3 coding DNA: TGCAGTGCTAGTAAAGGGGCAAGCAATGAGCAGTTCTTC.

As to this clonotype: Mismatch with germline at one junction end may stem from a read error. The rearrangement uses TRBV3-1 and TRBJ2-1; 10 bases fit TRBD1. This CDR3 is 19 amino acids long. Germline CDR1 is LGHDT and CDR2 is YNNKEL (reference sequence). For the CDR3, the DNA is TGTGCCATCAGCGGCCTGACAGGGGGCGATCTTCTACACTACAATGAGCAGTTCTTC. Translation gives CAISGLTGGDLLHYNEQFF.

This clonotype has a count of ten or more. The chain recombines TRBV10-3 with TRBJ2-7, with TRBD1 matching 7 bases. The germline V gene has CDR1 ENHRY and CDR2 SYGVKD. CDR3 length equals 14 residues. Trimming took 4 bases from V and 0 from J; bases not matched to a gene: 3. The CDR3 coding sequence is TGTGCCATCAGTGCCGGGACAGTCTCCTACGAGCAGTACTTC. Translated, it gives CAISAGTVSYEQYF.

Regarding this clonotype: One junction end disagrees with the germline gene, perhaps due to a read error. CDR3 in DNA: TGTGCCAGCAGCCCCCTCGGGGGCAGGGGGGATCATCCCCAGCATTTT. Residues: CASSPLGGRGDHPQHF. The chain recombines TRBV27 with TRBJ1-5; 7 bases are a match to TRBD1. This CDR3 has 16 residues. CDR1 is MNHEY and CDR2 is SMNVEV in the germline V gene (reference sequence).

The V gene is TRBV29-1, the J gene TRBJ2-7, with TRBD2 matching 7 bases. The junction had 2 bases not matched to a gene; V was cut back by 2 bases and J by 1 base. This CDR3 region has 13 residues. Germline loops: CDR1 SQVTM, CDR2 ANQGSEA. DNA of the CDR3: TGCAGCGTTGAAAGCGGGGAGTCCTACGAGCAGTACTTC. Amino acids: CSVESGESYEQYF.

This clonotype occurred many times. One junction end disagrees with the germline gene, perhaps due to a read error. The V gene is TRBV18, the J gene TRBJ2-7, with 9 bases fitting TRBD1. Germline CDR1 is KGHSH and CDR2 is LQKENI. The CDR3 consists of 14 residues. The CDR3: CASSPGQGTYEQYF. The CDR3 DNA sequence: TGCGCCAGCAGCCCGGGACAGGGTACCTACGAGCAGTACTTC. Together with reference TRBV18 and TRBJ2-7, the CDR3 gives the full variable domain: NAGVMQNPRHLVRRRGQEARLRCSPMKGHSHVYWYRQLPEEGLKFMVYLQKENIIDESGMPKERFSAEFPKEGPSILRIQQVVRGDSAAYFCASSPGQGTYEQYFGPGTRLTVT.

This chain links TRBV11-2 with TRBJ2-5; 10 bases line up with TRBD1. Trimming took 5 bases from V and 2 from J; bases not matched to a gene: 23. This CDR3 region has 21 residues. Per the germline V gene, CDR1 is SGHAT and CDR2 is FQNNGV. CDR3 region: CASSALGQGVEAVVGQETQYF. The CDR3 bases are TGTGCCAGCAGCGCACTAGGACAGGGGGTTGAGGCTGTCGTGGGTCAAGAGACCCAGTACTTC. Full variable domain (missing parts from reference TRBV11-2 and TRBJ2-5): EAGVAQSPRYKIIEKRQSVAFWCNPISGHATLYWYQQILGQGPKLLIQFQNNGVVDDSQLPKDRFSAERLKGVDSTLKIQPAKLEDSAVYLCASSALGQGVEAVVGQETQYFGPGTRLLVL.

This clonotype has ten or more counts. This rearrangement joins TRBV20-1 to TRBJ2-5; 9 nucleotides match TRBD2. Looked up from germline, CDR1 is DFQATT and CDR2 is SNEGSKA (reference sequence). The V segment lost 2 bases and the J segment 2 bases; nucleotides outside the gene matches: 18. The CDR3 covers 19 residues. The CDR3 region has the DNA TGCAGTGCTAGAAAGCTACGGACTAGCGCAGAAGATCAACAAGAGACCCAGTACTTC. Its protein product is CSARKLRTSAEDQQETQYF.

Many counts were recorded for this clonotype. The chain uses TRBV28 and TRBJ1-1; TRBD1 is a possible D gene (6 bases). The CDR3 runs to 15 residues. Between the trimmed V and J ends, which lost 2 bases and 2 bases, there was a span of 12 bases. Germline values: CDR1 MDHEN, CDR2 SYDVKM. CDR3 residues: CASSLGGGANTEAFF. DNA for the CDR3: TGTGCCAGCAGTTTAGGAGGGGGGGCTAACACTGAAGCTTTCTTT.

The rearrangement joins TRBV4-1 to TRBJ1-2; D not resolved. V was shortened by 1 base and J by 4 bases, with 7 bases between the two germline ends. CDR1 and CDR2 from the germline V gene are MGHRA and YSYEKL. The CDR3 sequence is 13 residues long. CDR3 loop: CASSQVGVYGYTF. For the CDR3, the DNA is TGCGCCAGCAGCCAAGTTGGGGTCTATGGCTACACCTTC.

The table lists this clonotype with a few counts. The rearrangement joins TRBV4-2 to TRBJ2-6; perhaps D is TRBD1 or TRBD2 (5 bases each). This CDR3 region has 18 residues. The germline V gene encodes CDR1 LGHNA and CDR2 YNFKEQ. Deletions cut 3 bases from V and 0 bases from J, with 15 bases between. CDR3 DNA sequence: TGTGCCAGCAGCCAGGGACGGGGCCCAAGCTCTGGGGCCAACGTCCTGACTTTC. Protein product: CASSQGRGPSSGANVLTF.

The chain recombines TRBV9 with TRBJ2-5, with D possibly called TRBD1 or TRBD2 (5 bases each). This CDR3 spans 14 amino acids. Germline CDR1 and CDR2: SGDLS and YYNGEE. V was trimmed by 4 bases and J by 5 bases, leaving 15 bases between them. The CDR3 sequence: CASSPPGRVETQYF. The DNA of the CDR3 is TGTGCCAGCAGCCCCCCAGGGCGGGTGGAGACCCAGTACTTC.

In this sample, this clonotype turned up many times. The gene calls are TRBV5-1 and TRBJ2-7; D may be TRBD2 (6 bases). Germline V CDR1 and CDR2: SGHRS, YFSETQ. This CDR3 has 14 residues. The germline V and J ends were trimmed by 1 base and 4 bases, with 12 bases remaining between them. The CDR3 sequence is CASSLPGEIYEQYF. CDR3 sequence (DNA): TGCGCCAGCAGCTTGCCGGGAGAAATTTACGAGCAGTACTTC.

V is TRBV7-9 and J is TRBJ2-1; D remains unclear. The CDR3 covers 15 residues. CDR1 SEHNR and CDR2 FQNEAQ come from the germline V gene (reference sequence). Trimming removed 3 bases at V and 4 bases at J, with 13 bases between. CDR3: CASSLSGERYNEQFF. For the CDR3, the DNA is TGTGCCAGCAGCTTGTCAGGCGAGCGTTACAATGAGCAGTTCTTC.

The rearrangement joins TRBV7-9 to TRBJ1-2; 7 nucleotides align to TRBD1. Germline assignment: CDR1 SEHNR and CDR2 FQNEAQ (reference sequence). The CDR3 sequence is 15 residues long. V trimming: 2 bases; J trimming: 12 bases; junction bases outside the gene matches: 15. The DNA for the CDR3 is TGTGCCAGCAGCTTAAGGACAGGCGAGATAGAAGGAAACACCTTC. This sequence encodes CASSLRTGEIEGNTF.

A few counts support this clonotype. For the CDR3, the DNA is TGTGCCAGCACCCCGTGGGGCGGGGGCGCGAACACCGGGGAGCTGTTTTTT. Translated, it gives CASTPWGGGANTGELFF. This chain connects TRBV12-3 or TRBV12-4 to TRBJ2-2; D may be TRBD2 (7 bases). V lost 7 bases and J lost 0, with 18 bases in between. CDR3 length equals 17 residues.

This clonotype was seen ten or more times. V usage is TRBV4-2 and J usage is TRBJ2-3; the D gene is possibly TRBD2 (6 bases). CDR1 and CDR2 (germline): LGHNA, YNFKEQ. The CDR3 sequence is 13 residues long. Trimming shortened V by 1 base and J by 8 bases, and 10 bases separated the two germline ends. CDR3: CASSQAGEVTQYF. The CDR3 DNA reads TGTGCCAGCAGCCAAGCGGGGGAGGTTACGCAGTATTTT.